This is a list of T cell receptor beta chains from one sample in a study of T cells in Graves' hyperthyroidism and ophthalmopathy. One entry per CDR3 protein, called by TCRdb with MiXCR from the multiplex PCR reads. The table shows some 320,000 distinct CDR3 sequences, with approximately 15% occurring only once. Sequenced material: blood. These receptors were obtained from a woman between 40 and 55 years old with Graves' ophthalmopathy. Both conserved end residues are part of each CDR3. A D gene is named only where the DNA matches it firmly. Size is stated for part of the rows, as once, few or many counts, or as a class when the clone is expanded.

many,TRBJ2-7,TRBD1,TRBV28,TGTGCCAGCAGTTTTGCAGGGGGATACGAGCAGTACTTC,CASSFAGGYEQYF
NA,TRBJ1-2,NA,TRBV19,TGTGCCAGTAGTATGCGGAACTATGGCTACACCTTC,CASSMRNYGYTF
few,TRBJ1-6,NA,TRBV12-3/TRBV12-4,TGTGCCAGCAGTTTTGGGGGGGATAATTCACCCCTCCACTTT,CASSFGGDNSPLHF
NA,TRBJ1-6,NA,TRBV7-8,TGTGCCAGCAGCTTATATAACAGACATAATTCACCCCTCCACTTT,CASSLYNRHNSPLHF
NA,TRBJ2-1,TRBD2,TRBV28,TGTGCCAGCAGTTGGGCTAGCGGGAGGGCCGTTGAGCAGTTCTTC,CASSWASGRAVEQFF
many,TRBJ2-1,TRBD1,TRBV2,TGTGCCAGCAGTGAAGCCCCAGGGGGCCGAGGTGAGCAGTTCTTC,CASSEAPGGRGEQFF
many,TRBJ2-1,TRBD2,TRBV19,TGTGCCAGTAGTATTATCGGCGGGAGAATTAACAATGAGCAGTTCTTC,CASSIIGGRINNEQFF
NA,TRBJ2-7,NA,TRBV20-1,TGCAGTGCAAAGACAGGGCGGGGATCCTACGAGCAGTACTTC,CSAKTGRGSYEQYF
few,TRBJ2-3,NA,TRBV4-1,TGCGCCAGCAGCCTCCAGGGGGGCCTAATAGATACGCAGTATTTT,CASSLQGGLIDTQYF
many,TRBJ2-1,TRBD2,TRBV20-1,TGCAGTGCTAGAGATTGGGCTAGCGGGAGTGGTTACAATGAGCAGTTCTTC,CSARDWASGSGYNEQFF